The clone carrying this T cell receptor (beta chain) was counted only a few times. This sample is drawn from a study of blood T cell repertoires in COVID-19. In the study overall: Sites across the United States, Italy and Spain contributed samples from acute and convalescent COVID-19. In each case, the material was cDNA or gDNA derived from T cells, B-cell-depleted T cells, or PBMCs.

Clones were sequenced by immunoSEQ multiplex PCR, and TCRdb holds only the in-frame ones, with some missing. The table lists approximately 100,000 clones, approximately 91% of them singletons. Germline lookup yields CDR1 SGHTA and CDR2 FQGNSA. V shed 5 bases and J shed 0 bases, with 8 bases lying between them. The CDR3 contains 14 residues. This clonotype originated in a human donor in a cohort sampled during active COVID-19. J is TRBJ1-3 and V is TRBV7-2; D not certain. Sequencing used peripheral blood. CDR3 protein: CASSQDGSGNTIYF. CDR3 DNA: TGTGCCAGCAGCCAGGATGGCTCTGGAAACACCATATATTTT.